The 14 T cell receptor beta chains below were found in one sample sequenced in a study of blood T cell repertoires in COVID-19. Profiling relied on immunoSEQ multiplex PCR, and the TCRdb table lists in-frame clones only, not all of them. The profile shows almost 25,000 clones, roughly 80% of them singletons. The specimen was peripheral blood. These receptors were taken from a human donor in a cohort sampled during active COVID-19.

V usage is TRBV7-2 and J usage is TRBJ1-5, with 10 positions matching TRBD1. The CDR3 consists of 17 residues. Germline V CDR1 and CDR2: SGHTA, FQGNSA. The V and J ends lost 5 bases and 3 bases, in that order; junction bases with no gene match: 10. The CDR3 protein is CASSPGGQGVNNQPQHF. CDR3 bases: TGTGCCAGCAGCCCCGGAGGACAGGGGGTTAACAATCAGCCCCAGCATTTT.

V gene TRBV14 combines with J gene TRBJ2-1, with 11 bases fitting TRBD2. The CDR3 consists of 16 residues. V shed 0 bases, J shed 7 bases, and the junction held 5 bases outside the gene matches. Germline CDR1 and CDR2: SGHDN and FVKESK. CDR3 DNA: TGTGCCAGCAGCCAAGATAGCGGGAGGGCCCTGAATGAGCAGTTCTTC. It yields the protein CASSQDSGRALNEQFF.

The rearrangement joins TRBV27 to TRBJ1-5; maybe TRBD1 (6 bases). Germline V gives CDR1 MNHEY, CDR2 SMNVEV (reference sequence). The V and J ends lost 4 bases and 0 bases respectively, with 16 bases between them. This CDR3 spans 17 amino acids. CDR3 coding DNA: TGTGCCAGCAGTTCTAAACCGGGACATTATAGCAATCAGCCCCAGCATTTT. This translates into CASSSKPGHYSNQPQHF.

The CDR3 bases are TGTGCCAGCAGCAAGGACATCACCGGGGAGCTGTTTTTT. Translated: CASSKDITGELFF. V usage is TRBV7-3 and J usage is TRBJ2-2; TRBD1 is a possible D gene (5 bases). Trimming removed 5 bases from V and 4 bases from J, with 8 bases in between. Germline lookup yields CDR1 SGHTA and CDR2 FQGTGA. The CDR3 totals 13 residues. The full variable domain, rest sourced from reference TRBV7-3 and TRBJ2-2, is GAGVSQTPSNKVTEKGKYVELRCDPISGHTALYWYRQSLGQGPEFLIYFQGTGAADDSGLPNDRFFAVRPEGSVSTLKIQRTERGDSAVYLCASSKDITGELFFGEGSRLTVL.

The chain has TRBV9 and TRBJ1-6; TRBD1 matches at 7 bases. The CDR3 has 14 residues. Unmatched junction bases numbered 1, after V lost 2 bases and J lost 5 bases. The germline V gene has CDR1 SGDLS and CDR2 YYNGEE. CDR3 nucleotide sequence: TGTGCCAGCAGCGTCACAGGGGATAATTCACCCCTCCACTTT. Translation gives CASSVTGDNSPLHF.

This chain joins TRBV9 and TRBJ2-5; D unclear. The CDR3 has 16 amino acids. CDR1 is SGDLS, CDR2 YYNGEE, per germline. Between the trimmed V and J ends, which lost 0 bases and 3 bases, there was a span of 15 bases. The CDR3 loop is CASSVDGWSLKETQYF. The CDR3 region has the DNA TGTGCCAGCAGCGTAGATGGCTGGAGCCTAAAAGAGACCCAGTACTTC.

The chain uses TRBV23-1 and TRBJ1-3; 8 bases align to TRBD1. TRBV23-1 belongs to the ORF category, with a function that is uncertain. Trimming at V came to 3 bases and at J to 3 bases, leaving 10 bases not matched to a gene. The CDR3 has 17 amino acids. CDR3 in amino acids: CASSHFPPGGSGNTIYF. DNA for the CDR3: TGCGCCAGCAGTCACTTTCCTCCAGGGGGCAGTGGAAACACCATATATTTT.

The CDR3 sequence: CASSPGRGRTYEQYF. CDR3 coding DNA: TGTGCCAGCAGTCCCGGGAGGGGGAGAACCTACGAGCAGTACTTC. The chain links TRBV6-2 or TRBV6-3 to TRBJ2-7; 8 bases are a match to TRBD2. There are 15 residues in the CDR3. After removal of 5 bases from V and 2 bases from J, the junction contained 8 bases not matched to a gene. Germline V gene lookup returns CDR1 MNHEY and CDR2 SVGEGT.

The chain combines TRBV29-1 with TRBJ1-6, with TRBD1 matching over 7 bases. CDR1 is SQVTM, CDR2 ANQGSEA, per germline. CDR3 length: 12 amino acids. The V and J ends lost 6 bases and 7 bases, in that order; junction bases with no gene match: 3. The CDR3 sequence is CSVRDRNSPLHF. In nucleotides, the CDR3 is TGCAGCGTAAGGGACAGAAATTCACCCCTCCACTTT.

The chain links TRBV6-5 to TRBJ1-1; D is uncertain. The CDR3 sequence is 13 residues long. Germline loops: CDR1 MNHEY, CDR2 SVGAGI. V dropped 6 bases and J dropped 2 bases, with 10 bases sitting between them. The CDR3 bases are TGTGCCAGCAGCCTTGGGAGCAACACTGAAGCTTTCTTT. Protein: CASSLGSNTEAFF.

The chain has TRBV3-1 (or the pseudogene TRBV3-2) and TRBJ1-1; possible D gene TRBD1, 6 bases. Germline CDR1 reads LGHDT; CDR2 reads YNNKEL (reference sequence). Trimming took 6 bases from V and 10 from J, leaving 18 bases between them. The CDR3 runs to 13 residues. CDR3: CASRPSDSQRAFF. The CDR3 DNA reads TGTGCCAGCAGGCCTTCGGACAGCCAGAGAGCTTTCTTT.

This clone is deemed medium-sized (0.01 to 0.1%). The rearrangement joins TRBV28 to TRBJ2-3; perhaps TRBD1 as D (5 bases). CDR3 length: 15 residues. The V gene lost 5 bases and the J gene lost 4 bases, with 16 bases spanning the gap. CDR1 and CDR2 from the germline V gene are MDHEN and SYDVKM. The CDR3 DNA is TGTGCCAGCAGTGCCCCAGGGCCTCTCGCAGATACGCAGTATTTT. It is translated as CASSAPGPLADTQYF.

The chain joins TRBV5-1 to TRBJ1-1; the match to TRBD1 covers 9 bases. Germline trimming cut 4 bases from V and 5 bases from J; bases unmatched to any gene: 9. The V gene's germline CDR1 is SGHRS and CDR2 YFSETQ. The CDR3 runs 15 residues. The CDR3 sequence: CASSPMTGGMTEAFF. In DNA, the CDR3 is TGCGCCAGCAGCCCAATGACAGGGGGGATGACTGAAGCTTTCTTT.

This clone occurred a few times. The V and J genes are TRBV7-2 and TRBJ1-3, with 7 nucleotides matching TRBD1. This CDR3 has 15 residues. Losses at the gene ends were 5 bases for V and 0 bases for J; bases not matched to a gene: 4. Per the germline V gene, CDR1 is SGHTA and CDR2 is FQGNSA. The DNA of the CDR3 is TGTGCCAGCAGCCCCTGGGACAGCTCTGGAAACACCATATATTTT. This sequence encodes CASSPWDSSGNTIYF.